Below, one T cell receptor (beta chain) is given with its context. Antigen specificity is unknown. These data belong to a study of long-term antiretroviral therapy in people with HIV. Study-wide results and limits: Diversity measured after ART increased yet remained under transplant donor controls.

United States facilities provided treatment to all participants with HIV. Per the germline V gene, CDR1 is SEHNR and CDR2 is FQNEAQ (reference sequence). This CDR3 comprises 14 residues. V was trimmed by 2 bases and J by 5 bases, leaving 12 bases between them. They ran version v3.0 of the immunoSEQ assay at survey level. Some clones are missing from TCRdb's copy, which holds only in-frame ones; the method was immunoSEQ multiplex PCR. In the table there are some 33,000 clones, roughly 96% of which are singletons. This TCR came from a man aged 25 to 40 with HIV. Sequences were derived from unsorted PBMCs, sampled about 6.6 years after starting antiretroviral therapy. The rearrangement joins TRBV7-9 to TRBJ1-2; possibly TRBD1 for D (6 bases). The CDR3 DNA reads as TGTGCCAGCAGCTTACCCGCAGGGGAATATGGCTACACCTTC. It codes for CASSLPAGEYGYTF. Filled out from reference TRBV7-9 and TRBJ1-2, the complete variable domain reads DTGVSQNPRHKITKRGQNVTFRCDPISEHNRLYWYRQTLGQGPEFLTYFQNEAQLEKSRLLSDRFSAERPKGSFSTLEIQRTEQGDSAMYLCASSLPAGEYGYTFGSGTRLTVV.